This T cell receptor (beta chain) was sequenced during a study of cytomegalovirus exposure and HLA in healthy donors. Study results and caveats: Published work reported that the classifier diagnosed cytomegalovirus status with high specificity and sensitivity.

A note on this clone: Antigen: not known.

Some clones are missing from TCRdb's copy, which holds only in-frame ones; the method was immunoSEQ multiplex PCR. In the table there are about 260,000 clones, 80% to 95% of which are singletons. Germline assignment: CDR1 SGHTA and CDR2 FQGNSA. CDR3 size: 14 residues. The V segment lost 0 bases and the J segment 4 bases; nucleotides outside the gene matches: 0. Sequencing was done on a sample of PBMCs. This clonotype originated in a woman aged 25 to 39 in good health and CMV-seronegative. The chain links TRBV7-2 to TRBJ2-1; 7 nucleotides line up with TRBD2. CDR3 residues: CASSLAGGYNEQFF. The CDR3 DNA is TGTGCCAGCAGCTTAGCGGGAGGGTACAATGAGCAGTTCTTC.